This TCR beta chain is drawn from a study of OX40 agonist ivuxolimab in advanced cancers. Method: immunoSEQ multiplex PCR; TCRdb's copy keeps in-frame clones and lacks some. Of approximately 46,000 clones in the sample, more than 85% are singletons; the top ten hold approximately 10%. As regards this clone: Antigen: not known.

Broader study findings: Clonal expansion was among the lowest in partial responders at 0.1-3.0 mg/kg, especially CD8+.

Germline CDR1 is SGHDT and CDR2 is YYEEEE. The V segment lost 4 bases and the J segment 4 bases; nucleotides outside the gene matches: 8. The CDR3 is 15 residues long. The chain combines TRBV5-6 with TRBJ2-3; 8 bases match TRBD1. This receptor was taken from an adult with an advanced solid tumor such as melanoma, head and neck, liver or kidney cancer. Material: CD4+ or CD8+ T cells sorted from blood, obtained in a trial of the OX40 agonist ivuxolimab. CDR3 nucleotides: TGTGCCAGCAGCGGCTGGGACAGGAAGGCAGATACGCAGTATTTT. It yields the protein CASSGWDRKADTQYF. Complete variable domain (other parts from reference TRBV5-6 and TRBJ2-3): DAGVTQSPTHLIKTRGQQVTLRCSPKSGHDTVSWYQQALGQGPQFIFQYYEEEERQRGNFPDRFSGHQFPNYSSELNVNALLLGDSALYLCASSGWDRKADTQYFGPGTRLTVL.